The following is a T cell receptor beta chain sequence with its context. It lacks a known antigen. No much larger clone is present one base from it, and per-base qualities are unavailable. The sample belongs to a study of STAT5B mutations in CD4+ large granular lymphocyte leukemia (dated by TCRdb to 2022 to 2024). Regarding the research as a whole: Among healthy controls, the CDR3 'QG' motif was associated with a particular HLA allele. The study compared the TCRbeta repertoires of patients with CD4+ T-cell large granular lymphocyte leukemia against the TCRbeta repertoires of healthy blood donors. Flow cytometry on FACSCanto II or FACSVerse showed that the purified fractions were more than 95% pure among lymphocytes.

Buffy coats from 35 to 40 blood donors, supplied by the Finnish Red Cross blood service, were used as healthy controls. All TCR-sequenced material derived from peripheral blood: patient blood samples and healthy donor buffy coats. Ficoll-Hypaque gradient centrifugation was used to isolate peripheral blood mononuclear cells. For the healthy controls, CD4+ cells were obtained from buffy coats by magnetic purification. The Gentra Puregene Cell and Tissue kit was used for genomic DNA extraction, and quantification was performed on a Qubit 2.0 fluorometer. Points the paper makes about the study in general: CD4-sorted patient repertoires appeared more clonal than healthy CD4+ repertoires, and this difference persisted after removing the putative leukemic clones. The data were not HLA-matched, and the higher clonality in CD4+ T-LGLL than in CD8+ T-LGLL could be due to the relatively small sample size. Main leukemic clonotypes were private to each patient, although approximately 25% appeared at low frequency in other patients' non-leukemic repertoires.

The immunoSEQ assay at survey resolution was applied to genomic DNA for sequencing of TCRbeta rearrangements. The source study handled its data this way. A lowest detectable productive clonotype frequency of 2.59 x 10-5 was observed in the TCR sequencing data. Only productive TCRbeta rearrangements, meaning sequences that were complete and in-frame, were kept for the analyses. Sample clonality was computed as Simpson clonality in the immunoSEQ Analyzer version 3.0. Clones were binned by frequency as very rare, small, medium, large (1-20%) or hyperexpanded (>20%). OLGA 1.2.3 estimated generation probabilities, VDJtools produced V-gene circos plots, VDJdb was queried for specificities, and GLIPH identified CDR3 motifs. TCRdb's version of the immuneACCESS table is confined to in-frame rearrangements and falls short of the full clone set. An unresolved V gene accounts for under half of the shortfall where checked; the remainder is of unknown origin. D and trimming come from the DNA, and the V and J calls and clone size come from that table. This sample is represented by tens of thousands of clones; roughly three quarters of them were singletons. Roughly 2% of the sample comes from the top ten.

The sample consisted of CD4+ T cells from blood buffy coats. The TCR was taken from a human donor in good health.

The DNA reads as follows: TGTGCCAGCAGCCCTAGGGGGGGCCGGACCGGGGAGCTGTTTTTT. It specifies CASSPRGGRTGELFF. Recombination joined TRBV7-6 with TRBJ2-2, with a weak D call of TRBD2 (7 bases match). CDR1 SGHVS and CDR2 FNYEAQ were looked up in the germline V gene. Its CDR3 holds 15 amino acids, cysteine through phenylalanine. Kept here is only the CDR3 DNA, which spans 45 bases and is read in frame from base 1. At the junction V is shortened by 5 bases and J by 5 bases, with 15 bases in between.